This T cell receptor (beta chain) was identified in a study of OX40 agonist ivuxolimab in advanced cancers. Profiling relied on immunoSEQ multiplex PCR, and the TCRdb table lists in-frame clones only, not all of them. Here the sample spans roughly 80,000 clones, over 80% being singletons. The study, taken as a whole, reports: Clonal expansion among partial responders at 0.1-3.0 mg/kg ranked near the lowest.

Trimming pared 1 base from V and 5 bases from J, leaving 16 bases between. CDR1 is SGHRS and CDR2 is YFSETQ in the germline V gene. This CDR3 contains 15 residues. Details on this clone: Its target is not known.

The V and J genes are TRBV5-1 and TRBJ2-7, with D perhaps being TRBD1 or TRBD2 (5 bases each). Sequenced here: CD4+ or CD8+ T cells sorted from blood, sampled in a trial of the OX40 agonist ivuxolimab. This sequence originates from an adult with an advanced solid tumor such as melanoma, head and neck, liver or kidney cancer. As DNA, the CDR3 is TGCGCCAGCAGCTTGAGTTCGGGACGGTGGGACGAGCAGTACTTC. Translating gives CASSLSSGRWDEQYF.